Listed below are T cell receptor beta chains from one sample, sequenced in a study of T cell repertoires in cytomegalovirus infection. TCRdb called the reads again in MiXCR, with one record for every CDR3 protein. The top ten clones hold 12% of a sample with some 900,000 distinct CDR3 sequences, 30% to 35% of them seen once. The antigens these receptors bind are not known. Material: cultured CD8+ T cells from PBMCs, obtained from culture after CMV antigen stimulation. The receptors were gathered from a human donor in good health (CMV status not recorded). Some clones in this sample may be carry-over from other donors' samples. Both conserved end residues are part of each CDR3. D genes are given only for firm matches. Clone size is shown for a subset of rows, as once, few, many or a class of expanded clone.

>TRBD2|TRBJ2-3|.|TRBV6-5
TGTGCCAGCAGTTACTTCCCATTTCTAGCGGGGACCACAGATACGCAGTATTTT
CASSYFPFLAGTTDTQYF
>TRBD2|TRBJ2-1|.|TRBV4-1
TGCGCCAGCAGCCAAGTCTTGGGACTAGCGTCCTCCTACAATGAGCAGTTCTTC
CASSQVLGLASSYNEQFF
>.|TRBJ1-3|few|TRBV15
TGTGCCACCAGCAGAGATCTTGCGACTAATGGAAACACCATATATTTT
CATSRDLATNGNTIYF
>.|TRBJ1-5|.|TRBV27
TGTGCCAGCAGTCTCGGGACACCGGATTCGACCCAGCATTTT
CASSLGTPDSTQHF
>TRBD2|TRBJ2-6|few|TRBV6-2/TRBV6-3
TGTGCCAGCAGAGGGACTAGCGGGGACTCTGGGGCCAACGTCCTGACTTTC
CASRGTSGDSGANVLTF
>.|TRBJ2-1|.|TRBV7-6
TGTGCCAGCACCCAGGGGGGATACTACAATGAGCAGTTCTTC
CASTQGGYYNEQFF
>.|TRBJ1-1|.|TRBV11-1
TGTGCCAGCAGCTTCCCAGCGACTGAAGCTTTCTTT
CASSFPATEAFF
>.|TRBJ2-1|.|TRBV9
TGTGCCAGCAGCGTAGAGCCCTTTAGAGGGGAGCAGTTCTTC
CASSVEPFRGEQFF
>.|TRBJ2-1|.|TRBV10-3
TGTGCCATCAGTGAGTCCCGGGGGTCGGATGAGCAGTTCTTC
CAISESRGSDEQFF
>.|TRBJ2-1|.|TRBV7-9
TGTGCCAGCAGCTTAGTTGGGGGACTCAATGAGCAGTTCTTC
CASSLVGGLNEQFF
>TRBD1|TRBJ2-2|.|TRBV7-6
TGTGCCAGCAGCTTACGGACAGGACCCACTCTCACCGGGGAGCTGTTTTTT
CASSLRTGPTLTGELFF
>.|TRBJ1-1|many|TRBV7-8
TGTGCCAGCAGCGCATCCGGGGGGCATGAAGCTTTCTTT
CASSASGGHEAFF
>.|TRBJ1-5|.|TRBV6-2/TRBV6-3
TGTGCCAGCACCCGGGGAGGATGGGGCAATCAGCCCCAGCATTTT
CASTRGGWGNQPQHF
>TRBD1|TRBJ1-1|many|TRBV11-2
TGTGCCAGCAGCTTGGACCCAGGGGGGACTGAAGCTTTCTTT
CASSLDPGGTEAFF
>TRBD1|TRBJ1-2|.|TRBV2
TGTGCCAGCAGTGGGGAACAGGGGACCTATGGCTACACCTTC
CASSGEQGTYGYTF
>.|TRBJ1-1|many|TRBV4-2
TGTGCCAGCAGCATAGACACTGAAGCTTTCTTT
CASSIDTEAFF
>.|TRBJ1-2|many|TRBV7-2
TGTGCCAGCAGCTCTGATAGTACTAACTATGGCTACACCTTC
CASSSDSTNYGYTF
>.|TRBJ2-3|few|TRBV12-3/TRBV12-4
TGTGCCAGCAGTTCACAGGATAGGCCAACCGATACGCAGTATTTT
CASSSQDRPTDTQYF
>TRBD1|TRBJ1-4|few|TRBV11-2
TGTGCCAGCAGTCACAGGGGGATGTCGTTAGAAAAACTGTTTTTT
CASSHRGMSLEKLFF
>TRBD2|TRBJ2-3|.|TRBV2
TGTGCCAGCAGTGACGGCGGGGGAGTGGATACGCAGTATTTT
CASSDGGGVDTQYF
>TRBD1|TRBJ2-1|few|TRBV2
TGTGCCAGCGACAGGGGCCCCTACAATGAGCAGTTCTTC
CASDRGPYNEQFF
>.|TRBJ2-3|few|TRBV6-6
TGTGCCAGCAGTTATTCTTTAGGACTGGACCGCACAGATACGCAGTATTTT
CASSYSLGLDRTDTQYF
>TRBD1|TRBJ2-2|.|TRBV7-9
TGTGCCAGCAGCCCCAGGACAGGGGCGAGGACCGGGGAGCTGTTTTTT
CASSPRTGARTGELFF
>.|TRBJ1-1|many|TRBV7-8
TGTGCCAGCAGCTTCTCGGTCTTAAACACTGAAGCTTTCTTT
CASSFSVLNTEAFF
>.|TRBJ1-1|.|TRBV5-6
TGTGCCAGCAGATCAGGGTCCAGCACTGAAGCTTTCTTT
CASRSGSSTEAFF
>TRBD1|TRBJ1-2|.|TRBV5-6
TGTGCCAGCAGCTTGGGGACAGGGCAGGCTGGCTACACCTTC
CASSLGTGQAGYTF
>.|TRBJ1-3|.|TRBV6-5
TGTGCCAGCAGTTACACGGGGAGTGGAAACACCATATATTTT
CASSYTGSGNTIYF
>.|TRBJ2-1|.|TRBV29-1
TGCAGCGTCAAGACAGGTTACAATGAGCAGTTCTTC
CSVKTGYNEQFF
>TRBD1|TRBJ2-5|many|TRBV7-6
TGCGCCAGCAGCCTCCGGACAGGGCCACAAGAGACCCAGTACTTC
CASSLRTGPQETQYF
>TRBD2|TRBJ2-5|few|TRBV10-3
TGTGCCATCAGTGAGCTACCGGGGGGGTCGGAAGAGACCCAGTACTTC
CAISELPGGSEETQYF
>.|TRBJ1-5|many|TRBV12-3/TRBV12-4
TGTGCCAGCAGTCCCCATCGGACTGCCTGGCCCCAGCATTTT
CASSPHRTAWPQHF
>TRBD1|TRBJ2-3|few|TRBV27
TGTGCCAGCTTAAGCCACAGGGGGCTGGCAGATACGCAGTATTTT
CASLSHRGLADTQYF
>TRBD1|TRBJ1-1|few|TRBV28
TGTGCCAGCAGTTTCCCGGGTTGGACAGGGGTCCCGAACACTGAAGCTTTCTTT
CASSFPGWTGVPNTEAFF
>.|TRBJ2-5|.|TRBV11-3
TGTGCCAGCAGTCCTCGGGCTACTAATCAAGAGACCCAGTACTTC
CASSPRATNQETQYF
>.|TRBJ1-2|.|TRBV12-5
TGTGCTAGTGGTTTGACCTCGGGCGGCTATGGCTACACCTTC
CASGLTSGGYGYTF
>.|TRBJ2-1|.|TRBV5-4
TGTGCCAGCAGCTTCTACAGCCCATACAATGAGCAGTTCTTC
CASSFYSPYNEQFF
>.|TRBJ1-2|few|TRBV27
TGTGCCAGCAGTTTAGCCAGTACTAACTATGGCTACACCTTC
CASSLASTNYGYTF
>.|TRBJ1-5|.|TRBV12-3/TRBV12-4
TGTGCCAGCAGTTTTGGCAGAATTCAGCCCCAGCATTTT
CASSFGRIQPQHF
>TRBD2|TRBJ2-1|few|TRBV7-3
TGTGCCAGCAGCCTCCTCGGACTAGCGGGGGGCGGTGAGCAGTTCTTC
CASSLLGLAGGGEQFF
>TRBD1|TRBJ1-3|.|TRBV24-1
TGTGCCACCAGTGATTATGGGACAGTCGGAAACACCATATATTTT
CATSDYGTVGNTIYF
>.|TRBJ2-7|many|TRBV7-8
TGTGCCAGCAGCCTGGCGCCCTTCTCCCGGTCCGACGAGCAGTACTTC
CASSLAPFSRSDEQYF
>TRBD1|TRBJ1-5|.|TRBV12-3/TRBV12-4
TGTGCCAGCAGTCAGGACTGGGACAGGCGGCTTGGCAATCAGCCCCAGCATTTT
CASSQDWDRRLGNQPQHF
>.|TRBJ1-1|.|TRBV5-6
TGTGCCAGCAGCTTGGGCGGTCGGACATTAGCTTTCTTT
CASSLGGRTLAFF
>.|TRBJ2-2|few|TRBV14
TGTGCCAGCAGCCACCTCCTAGGGGGGGGCGACACCGGGGAGCTGTTTTTT
CASSHLLGGGDTGELFF
>.|TRBJ1-6|.|TRBV13
TGTGCCAGCAGCTCGGAAGAAAAGTCACCCCTCCACTTT
CASSSEEKSPLHF
>.|TRBJ2-3|.|TRBV2
TGTGCCAGAGAGGTGGCAGGGGAGCGCACAGATACGCAGTATTTT
CAREVAGERTDTQYF
>TRBD1|TRBJ2-5|.|TRBV4-3
TGCGCCAGCAGCCAAGATGACAGGGTGTGGGAGACCCAGTACTTC
CASSQDDRVWETQYF
>TRBD1|TRBJ2-5|many|TRBV10-3
TGTGCCATCAGCCGGACAGGGGACGAGACCCAGTACTTC
CAISRTGDETQYF
>TRBD2|TRBJ2-3|many|TRBV7-6
TGTGCCAGCAGCGCCAGCGGGGGCCCAGATACGCAGTATTTT
CASSASGGPDTQYF
>.|TRBJ1-2|few|TRBV12-3/TRBV12-4
TGTGCCAGCAGCCCGGGACCAGCGGGCTATGGCTACACCTTC
CASSPGPAGYGYTF